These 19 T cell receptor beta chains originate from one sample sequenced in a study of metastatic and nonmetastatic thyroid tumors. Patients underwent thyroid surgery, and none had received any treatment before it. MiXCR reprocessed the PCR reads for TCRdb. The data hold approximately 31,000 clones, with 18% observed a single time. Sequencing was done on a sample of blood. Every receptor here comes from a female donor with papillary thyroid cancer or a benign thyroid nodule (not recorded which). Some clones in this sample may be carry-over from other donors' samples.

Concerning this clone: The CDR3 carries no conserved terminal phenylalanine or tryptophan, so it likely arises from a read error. In DNA, the CDR3 is TGTGCCAGCAGCCCTGGGCTAGCTGGGACCCACGAGCAGTACCTC. Translation gives CASSPGLAGTHEQYL. The V and J genes are TRBV27 and TRBJ2-7; D is tentatively TRBD1 or TRBD2 (5 bases each). The germline CDR1 and CDR2 sequences are MNHEY and SMNVEV (reference sequence). V lost 6 bases and J lost 5, with 20 bases in between. This CDR3 region has 15 residues.

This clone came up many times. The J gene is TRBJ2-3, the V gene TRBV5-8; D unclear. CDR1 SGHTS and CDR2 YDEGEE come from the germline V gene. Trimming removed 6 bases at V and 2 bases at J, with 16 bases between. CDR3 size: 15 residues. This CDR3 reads CASTLQPRFTDTQYF. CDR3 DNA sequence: TGTGCCAGCACCCTACAGCCCAGGTTCACAGATACGCAGTATTTT. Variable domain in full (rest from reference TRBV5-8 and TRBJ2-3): EAGVTQSPTHLIKTRGQQATLRCSPISGHTSVYWYQQALGLGLQFLLWYDEGEERNRGNFPPRFSGRQFPNYSSELNVNALELEDSALYLCASTLQPRFTDTQYFGPGTRLTVL.

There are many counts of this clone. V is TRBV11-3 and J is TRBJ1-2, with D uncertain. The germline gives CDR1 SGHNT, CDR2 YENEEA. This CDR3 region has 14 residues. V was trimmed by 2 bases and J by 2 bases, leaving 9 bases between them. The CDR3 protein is CASSLNTENYGYTF. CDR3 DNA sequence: TGTGCCAGCAGCTTAAACACAGAAAACTATGGCTACACCTTC.

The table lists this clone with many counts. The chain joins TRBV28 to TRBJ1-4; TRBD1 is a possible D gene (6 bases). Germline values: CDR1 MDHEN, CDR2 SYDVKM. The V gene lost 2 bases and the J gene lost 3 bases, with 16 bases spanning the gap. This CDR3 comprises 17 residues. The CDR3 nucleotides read TGTGCCAGCAGTTTAGGGACAACCGGGGAGGCTAATGAAAAACTGTTTTTT. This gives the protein CASSLGTTGEANEKLFF. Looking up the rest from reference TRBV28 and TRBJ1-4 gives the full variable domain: DVKVTQSSRYLVKRTGEKVFLECVQDMDHENMFWYRQDPGLGLRLIYFSYDVKMKEKGDIPEGYSVSREKKERFSLILESASTNQTSMYLCASSLGTTGEANEKLFFGSGTQLSVL.

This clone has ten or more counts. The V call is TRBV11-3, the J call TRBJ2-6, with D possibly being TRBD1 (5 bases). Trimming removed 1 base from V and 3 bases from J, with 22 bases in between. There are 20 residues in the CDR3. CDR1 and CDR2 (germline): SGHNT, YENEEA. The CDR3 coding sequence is TGTGCCAGCAGCTTAGTTTTTACGAACAGGATTCCTTTTGGGGCCAACGTCCTGACTTTC. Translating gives CASSLVFTNRIPFGANVLTF.

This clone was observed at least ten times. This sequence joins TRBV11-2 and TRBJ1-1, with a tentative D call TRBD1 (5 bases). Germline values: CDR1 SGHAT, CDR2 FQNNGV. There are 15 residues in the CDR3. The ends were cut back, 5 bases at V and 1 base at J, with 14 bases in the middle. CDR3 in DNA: TGTGCCAGCAGCCCCCTGGACACAAAGAACACTGAAGCTTTCTTT. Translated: CASSPLDTKNTEAFF.

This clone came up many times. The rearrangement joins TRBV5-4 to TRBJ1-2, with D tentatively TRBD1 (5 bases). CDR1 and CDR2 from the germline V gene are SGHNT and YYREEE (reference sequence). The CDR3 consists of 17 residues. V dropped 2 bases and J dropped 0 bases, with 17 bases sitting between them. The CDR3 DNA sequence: TGTGCCAGCAGCTTTGCAGTAGGTGACAGAGCTAACTATGGCTACACCTTC. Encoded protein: CASSFAVGDRANYGYTF.

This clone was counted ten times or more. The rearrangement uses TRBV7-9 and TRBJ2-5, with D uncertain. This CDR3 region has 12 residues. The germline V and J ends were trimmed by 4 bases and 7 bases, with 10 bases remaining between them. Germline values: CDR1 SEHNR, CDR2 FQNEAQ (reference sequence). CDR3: CASSSDLGTQYF. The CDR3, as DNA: TGTGCCAGCAGCTCCGATTTAGGGACCCAGTACTTC.

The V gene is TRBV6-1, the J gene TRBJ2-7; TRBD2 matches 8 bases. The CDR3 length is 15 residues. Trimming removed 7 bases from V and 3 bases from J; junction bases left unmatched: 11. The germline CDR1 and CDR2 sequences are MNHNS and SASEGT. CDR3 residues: CASTPMGTSHYEQYF. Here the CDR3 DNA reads TGTGCCAGCACCCCCATGGGGACTAGTCACTACGAGCAGTACTTC.

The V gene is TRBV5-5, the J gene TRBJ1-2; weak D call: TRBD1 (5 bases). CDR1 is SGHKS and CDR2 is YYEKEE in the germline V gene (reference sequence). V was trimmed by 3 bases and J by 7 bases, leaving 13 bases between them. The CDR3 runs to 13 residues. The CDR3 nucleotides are TGTGCCAGCAGCTGGGAGGGGCACGCTGGCTACACCTTC. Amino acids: CASSWEGHAGYTF.

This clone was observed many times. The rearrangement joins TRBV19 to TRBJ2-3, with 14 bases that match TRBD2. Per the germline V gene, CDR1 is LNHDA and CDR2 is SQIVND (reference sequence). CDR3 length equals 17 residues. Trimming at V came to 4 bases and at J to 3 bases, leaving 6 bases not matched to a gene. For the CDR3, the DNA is TGTGCCAGTAGTACCGGACTAGCGGGAGGAGAAACAGATACGCAGTATTTT. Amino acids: CASSTGLAGGETDTQYF.

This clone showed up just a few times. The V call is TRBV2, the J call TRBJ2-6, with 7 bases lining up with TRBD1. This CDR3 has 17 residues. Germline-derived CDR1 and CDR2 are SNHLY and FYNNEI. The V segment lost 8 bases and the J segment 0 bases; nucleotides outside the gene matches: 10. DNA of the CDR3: TGTGCCAGCCGACAGGGATCAGCTAGCTCTGGGGCCAACGTCCTGACTTTC. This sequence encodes CASRQGSASSGANVLTF.

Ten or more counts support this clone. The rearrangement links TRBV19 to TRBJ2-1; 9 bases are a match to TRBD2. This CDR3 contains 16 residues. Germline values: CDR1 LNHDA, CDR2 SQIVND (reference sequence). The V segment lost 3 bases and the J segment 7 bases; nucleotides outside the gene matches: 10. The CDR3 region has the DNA TGTGCCAGTAGTATTACCGCTAGCGGGATCATAAATGAGCAGTTCTTC. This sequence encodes CASSITASGIINEQFF.

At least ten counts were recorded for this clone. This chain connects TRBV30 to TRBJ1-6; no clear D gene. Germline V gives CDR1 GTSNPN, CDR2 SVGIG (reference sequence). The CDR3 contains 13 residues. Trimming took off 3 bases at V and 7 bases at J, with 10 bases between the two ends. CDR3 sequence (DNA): TGTGCCTGGAGGAACAGTTTGAATTCACCCCTCCACTTT. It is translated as CAWRNSLNSPLHF.

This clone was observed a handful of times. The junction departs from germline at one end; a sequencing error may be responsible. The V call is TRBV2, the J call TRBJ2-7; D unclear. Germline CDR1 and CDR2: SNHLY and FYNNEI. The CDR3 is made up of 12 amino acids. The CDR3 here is CASSALTYEQYF. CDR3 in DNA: TGTGCCAGTAGTGCCTTGACCTACGAGCAGTACTTC.

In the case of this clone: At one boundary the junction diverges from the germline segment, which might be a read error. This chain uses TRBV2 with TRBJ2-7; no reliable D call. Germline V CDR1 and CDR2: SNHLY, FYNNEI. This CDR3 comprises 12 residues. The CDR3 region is CASSLPASEPYF. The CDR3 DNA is TGTGCCAGCAGTTTACCGGCCTCCGAGCCGTACTTC.

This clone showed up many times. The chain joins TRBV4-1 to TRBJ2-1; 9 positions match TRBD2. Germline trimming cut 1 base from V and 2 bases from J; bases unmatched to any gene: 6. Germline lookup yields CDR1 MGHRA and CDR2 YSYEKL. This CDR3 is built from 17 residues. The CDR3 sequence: CASSQVYGGRAYNEQFF. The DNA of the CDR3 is TGCGCCAGCAGCCAAGTTTACGGCGGGAGGGCCTACAATGAGCAGTTCTTC.

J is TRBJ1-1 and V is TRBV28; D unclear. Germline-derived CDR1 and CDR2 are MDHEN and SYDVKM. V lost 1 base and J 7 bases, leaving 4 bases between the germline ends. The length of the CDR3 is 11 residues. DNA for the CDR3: TGTGCCAGCAGTTTATACCGTGAAGCTTTCTTT. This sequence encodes CASSLYREAFF. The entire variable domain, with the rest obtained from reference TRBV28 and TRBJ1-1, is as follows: DVKVTQSSRYLVKRTGEKVFLECVQDMDHENMFWYRQDPGLGLRLIYFSYDVKMKEKGDIPEGYSVSREKKERFSLILESASTNQTSMYLCASSLYREAFFGQGTRLTVV.

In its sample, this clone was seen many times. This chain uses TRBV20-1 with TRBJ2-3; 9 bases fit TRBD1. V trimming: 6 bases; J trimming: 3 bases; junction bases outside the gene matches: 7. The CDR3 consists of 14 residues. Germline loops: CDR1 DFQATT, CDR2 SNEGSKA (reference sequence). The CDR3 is CSAYPGQGTDTQYF. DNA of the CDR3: TGCAGTGCCTACCCGGGACAGGGTACAGATACGCAGTATTTT.